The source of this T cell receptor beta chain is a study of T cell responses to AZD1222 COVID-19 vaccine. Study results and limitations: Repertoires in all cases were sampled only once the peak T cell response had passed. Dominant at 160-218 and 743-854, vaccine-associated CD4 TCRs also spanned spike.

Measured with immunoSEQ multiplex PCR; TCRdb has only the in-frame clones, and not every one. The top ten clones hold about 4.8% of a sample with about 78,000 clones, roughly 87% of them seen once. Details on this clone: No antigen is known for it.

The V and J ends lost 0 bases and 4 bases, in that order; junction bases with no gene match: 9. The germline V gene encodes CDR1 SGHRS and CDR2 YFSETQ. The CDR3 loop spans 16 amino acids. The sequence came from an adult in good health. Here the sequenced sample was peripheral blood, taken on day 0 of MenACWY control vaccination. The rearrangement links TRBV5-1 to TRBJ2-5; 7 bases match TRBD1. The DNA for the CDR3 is TGCGCCAGCAGCTTGGTTCCAGGGGGTAGGGGAGAGACCCAGTACTTC. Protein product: CASSLVPGGRGETQYF.